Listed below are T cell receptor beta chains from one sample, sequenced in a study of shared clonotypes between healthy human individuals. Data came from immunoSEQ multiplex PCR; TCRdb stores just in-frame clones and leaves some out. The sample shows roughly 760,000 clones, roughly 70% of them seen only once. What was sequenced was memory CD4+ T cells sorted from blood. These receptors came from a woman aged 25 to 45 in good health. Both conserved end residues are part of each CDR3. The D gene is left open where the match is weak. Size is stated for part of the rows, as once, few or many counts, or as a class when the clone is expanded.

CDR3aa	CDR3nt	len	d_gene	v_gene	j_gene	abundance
CASSPYGGLTNEQFF	TGTGCCAGCAGCCCTTACGGGGGGCTGACGAATGAGCAGTTCTTC	15	NA	TRBV5-5	TRBJ2-1	NA
CASSLDPPHLNNEQFF	TGTGCCAGCAGCTTAGATCCGCCTCACCTCAACAATGAGCAGTTCTTC	16	NA	TRBV7-8	TRBJ2-1	NA
CASSESGQRGYTF	TGCGCCAGCAGTGAATCGGGCCAGAGGGGCTACACCTTC	13	NA	TRBV10-2	TRBJ1-2	few
CASSVDSWSGRAPYEQYF	TGTGCCAGCAGCGTAGATTCCTGGTCGGGCAGGGCCCCCTACGAGCAGTACTTC	18	NA	TRBV9	TRBJ2-7	NA
CASSEALNGYTF	TGTGCCAGCAGTGAAGCGCTTAACGGCTACACCTTC	12	NA	TRBV6-1	TRBJ1-2	NA
CATLHGSGNTIYF	TGTGCCACCCTTCACGGCTCTGGAAACACCATATATTTT	13	NA	TRBV28	TRBJ1-3	NA
CASSLSRGSRDGELFF	TGTGCCAGCAGTTTATCTCGCGGTTCGAGGGACGGGGAGCTGTTTTTT	16	NA	TRBV28	TRBJ2-2	NA
CASSIGGAAGELFF	TGTGCCAGTAGTATTGGGGGAGCGGCCGGGGAGCTGTTTTTT	14	NA	TRBV19	TRBJ2-2	many
CASSFLGQGNTEAFF	TGTGCCAGCAGCTTCCTCGGACAGGGCAACACTGAAGCTTTCTTT	15	TRBD1	TRBV7-9	TRBJ1-1	NA
CASSFQLSGANVLTF	TGTGCCAGCAGCTTCCAGCTCTCTGGGGCCAACGTCCTGACTTTC	15	NA	TRBV7-2	TRBJ2-6	few
CASSLTQYEQYF	TGTGCCAGCAGCTTAACCCAATACGAGCAGTACTTC	12	NA	TRBV11-2	TRBJ2-7	NA
CASSSHSGRTSYEQYF	TGTGCCAGCAGTTCTCATAGCGGGAGGACGTCCTACGAGCAGTACTTC	16	TRBD2	TRBV6-5	TRBJ2-7	once
CASSKTPNTEAFF	TGTGCCAGCAGCAAAACACCGAACACTGAAGCTTTCTTT	13	NA	TRBV5-8	TRBJ1-1	NA
CASSRGLFTEAFF	TGTGCCAGTAGTCGGGGTTTGTTTACTGAAGCTTTCTTT	13	NA	TRBV19	TRBJ1-1	NA
CASSLTRGPWDEQFF	TGTGCCAGCAGCTTAACGAGGGGACCTTGGGATGAGCAGTTCTTC	15	NA	TRBV7-3	TRBJ2-1	NA
CASSLGGSTSYEQYF	TGTGCCAGCAGCTTGGGGGGATCAACCTCCTACGAGCAGTACTTC	15	NA	TRBV11-2	TRBJ2-7	NA
CASSPLGFPEQYF	TGTGCCAGCAGCCCCTTGGGGTTCCCCGAGCAGTACTTC	13	NA	TRBV11-2	TRBJ2-7	NA
CASSTGVGETQYF	TGTGCCAGCTCAACTGGGGTAGGAGAGACCCAGTACTTC	13	NA	TRBV18	TRBJ2-5	NA
CASSLGGGTDTQYF	TGTGCCAGCAGCTTGGGGGGGGGCACAGATACGCAGTATTTT	14	NA	TRBV5-4	TRBJ2-3	NA
CASRGGRNEKLFF	TGTGCCAGCAGGGGGGGACGTAATGAAAAACTGTTTTTT	13	NA	TRBV2	TRBJ1-4	NA
CASSQLSGPTYEQYF	TGCGCCAGCAGCCAACTTAGCGGGCCAACCTACGAGCAGTACTTC	15	TRBD2	TRBV4-1	TRBJ2-7	NA
CASSSLSGGPGELFF	TGCGCCAGCAGCTCCCTCTCAGGGGGACCCGGGGAGCTGTTTTTT	15	TRBD1	TRBV5-1	TRBJ2-2	NA
CASSALAARYEQYF	TGTGCCAGCAGCGCCCTAGCGGCTCGCTACGAGCAGTACTTC	14	TRBD2	TRBV2	TRBJ2-7	NA
CASSAGRGAPFDNEQFF	TGTGCCAGCAGTGCAGGCAGGGGGGCCCCCTTTGACAATGAGCAGTTCTTC	17	NA	TRBV25-1	TRBJ2-1	few
CASSPGGLQSYNEQFF	TGTGCCAGCAGCCCAGGGGGTCTACAATCCTACAATGAGCAGTTCTTC	16	TRBD1	TRBV28	TRBJ2-1	NA
CATSRDAYTDYGYTF	TGTGCCACCAGCAGAGACGCCTATACGGACTATGGCTACACCTTC	15	NA	TRBV15	TRBJ1-2	few
CASSFWTEAFF	TGTGCCAGCAGTTTTTGGACTGAAGCTTTCTTT	11	NA	TRBV28	TRBJ1-1	NA
CASSELGREFTDTQYF	TGTGCCAGCAGTGAATTGGGGCGGGAGTTCACAGATACGCAGTATTTT	16	TRBD2	TRBV25-1	TRBJ2-3	NA
CASSKIVRELFF	TGTGCCAGCAGTAAGATCGTCCGGGAGCTGTTTTTT	12	NA	TRBV28	TRBJ2-2	NA
CAGYDRVGGDYGYTF	TGTGCCGGTTACGACAGGGTTGGGGGGGACTATGGCTACACCTTC	15	TRBD1	TRBV2	TRBJ1-2	NA
CASSPGHLNQPQHF	TGTGCCAGCTCACCGGGACATCTCAATCAGCCCCAGCATTTT	14	NA	TRBV18	TRBJ1-5	NA
CASSAHSGANVLTF	TGTGCCAGCAGCGCCCACTCTGGGGCCAACGTCCTGACTTTC	14	NA	TRBV11-2	TRBJ2-6	few
CSVEERQGVPAFF	TGCAGCGTTGAAGAACGACAGGGGGTTCCAGCTTTCTTT	13	TRBD1	TRBV29-1	TRBJ1-1	few
CACPGRITNTGELFF	TGTGCCTGCCCCGGGCGGATAACGAACACCGGGGAGCTGTTTTTT	15	NA	TRBV30	TRBJ2-2	NA
CASRDRNNYGYTF	TGTGCCAGCAGAGACAGGAATAACTATGGCTACACCTTC	13	NA	TRBV25-1	TRBJ1-2	few
CASSSWGGSGTGEQYF	TGTGCCAGCAGTTCCTGGGGGGGGTCAGGGACGGGCGAGCAGTACTTC	16	TRBD2	TRBV28	TRBJ2-7	NA
CASSIGGTQYF	TGTGCCAGTAGTATAGGGGGGACCCAGTACTTC	11	NA	TRBV19	TRBJ2-5	NA
CASSPTANQPQHF	TGTGCCAGCAGTCCGACAGCTAATCAGCCCCAGCATTTT	13	NA	TRBV28	TRBJ1-5	NA
CAISESLAGAYNEQFF	TGTGCCATCAGTGAGTCACTAGCGGGGGCCTACAATGAGCAGTTCTTC	16	TRBD2	TRBV10-3	TRBJ2-1	many
CASKEPRGEKLFF	TGTGCCAGCAAGGAACCGCGCGGAGAAAAACTGTTTTTT	13	NA	TRBV28	TRBJ1-4	once
CASSRGPGASSYEQYF	TGCGCCAGCAGCCGCGGGCCGGGGGCTAGCTCCTACGAGCAGTACTTC	16	NA	TRBV4-1	TRBJ2-7	NA
CSATGDGYTF	TGCAGTGCTACAGGGGATGGCTACACCTTC	10	NA	TRBV20-1	TRBJ1-2	NA
CASSPPRGFYGYTF	TGTGCCAGCAGTCCCCCCAGGGGCTTCTATGGCTACACCTTC	14	NA	TRBV28	TRBJ1-2	few